Listed below are T cell receptor beta chains from one sample, sequenced in a study of T cell repertoires in cytomegalovirus infection. TCRdb redid the calling of the reads with MiXCR, one entry per CDR3 protein. The sample lists 300,000 or so distinct CDR3 sequences, about 9.2% occurring once. The sequencing sample was made of PBMCs. The origin of the receptors is a human donor in good health (CMV status not recorded). Some clones in this sample may be carry-over from other donors' samples. Each CDR3 is given with its conserved first and last residue. The order of the fields is clone size, CDR3 length, J gene, D gene, V gene, CDR3 protein, CDR3 DNA. The D gene is left open where the match is weak. Expanded clones get a size class; other rows say once, few or many, or leave the size out.

>many|14|TRBJ2-1|-|TRBV7-2
CASSLGGASNEQFF
TGTGCCAGCAGCTTAGGGGGAGCGAGCAATGAGCAGTTCTTC
>many|17|TRBJ2-3|-|TRBV28
CASTPGGAGASTDTQYF
TGTGCCAGCACTCCAGGGGGAGCGGGGGCTAGCACAGATACGCAGTATTTT
>many|14|TRBJ1-5|-|TRBV20-1
CSASRGESGQPQHF
TGCAGTGCTAGTAGGGGGGAATCGGGTCAGCCCCAGCATTTT
>many|13|TRBJ2-1|-|TRBV7-9
CASSLGQYNEQFF
TGTGCCAGCAGCTTAGGTCAGTACAATGAGCAGTTCTTC
>many|16|TRBJ1-2|-|TRBV7-9
CASSPRSGRTNYGYTF
TGTGCCAGCAGCCCCCGCTCAGGGAGAACAAACTATGGCTACACCTTC
>-|12|TRBJ1-1|-|TRBV7-9
CASTSLHTEAFF
TGTGCCAGCACCTCGTTACACACTGAAGCTTTCTTT
>many|13|TRBJ2-5|-|TRBV7-2
CASTSNLGETQYF
TGTGCCAGCACCTCAAACCTAGGCGAGACCCAGTACTTC
>-|14|TRBJ1-2|TRBD1|TRBV28
CASSGGTVYYGYTF
TGTGCCAGTAGTGGGGGGACAGTGTACTATGGCTACACCTTC
>many|13|TRBJ1-1|-|TRBV7-3
CASRADMNTEAFF
TGTGCCAGCAGAGCGGACATGAACACTGAAGCTTTCTTT
>many|15|TRBJ1-5|-|TRBV7-2
CASSRGRVGNQPQHF
TGTGCCAGCAGCCGCGGCAGGGTGGGCAATCAGCCCCAGCATTTT
>many|15|TRBJ2-1|-|TRBV2
CASGREGLSSNEQFF
TGTGCCAGCGGCCGAGAGGGCCTCTCCTCCAATGAGCAGTTCTTC
>many|14|TRBJ2-7|TRBD1|TRBV5-6
CASSGTANSYEQYF
TGTGCCAGCAGCGGGACAGCAAACTCCTACGAGCAGTACTTC
>many|16|TRBJ2-3|-|TRBV3-1
CASSQLSTLPTDTQYF
TGTGCCAGCAGCCAACTGTCTACACTTCCCACAGATACGCAGTATTTT
>many|12|TRBJ1-2|-|TRBV7-2
CASSRERDGYTF
TGTGCCAGCAGCCGGGAGAGAGATGGCTACACCTTC
>many|18|TRBJ1-2|TRBD1|TRBV4-2
CASSQDDTGGRIVRGYTF
TGTGCCAGCAGCCAAGATGACACAGGGGGCAGAATAGTGCGAGGCTACACCTTC
>many|14|TRBJ1-2|-|TRBV28
CASSPAGDDYGYTF
TGTGCCAGCAGTCCCGCGGGGGACGACTATGGCTACACCTTC